The 30 T cell receptor beta chains presented below share a single source sample, sequenced in a study of blood T cell repertoires in COVID-19. Generated by immunoSEQ multiplex PCR, the TCRdb table keeps only in-frame clones and is missing some. The table records some 250,000 clones, roughly 85% of them present only once. Sequenced sample: peripheral blood. The receptors derive from a man aged 25-45 years who had recovered from COVID-19.

The CDR3 is CASSYYDGYQPQHF. CDR3 DNA sequence: TGTGCCAGCAGTTACTATGACGGGTATCAGCCCCAGCATTTT. The chain couples TRBV6-5 to TRBJ1-5; D is unresolved. V lost 1 base, J lost 5 bases, and 9 bases lay in between. Germline V lookup: CDR1 MNHEY, CDR2 SVGAGI. The CDR3 sequence is 14 residues long.

The chain links TRBV19 to TRBJ1-5; 8 nucleotides line up with TRBD1. The CDR3 runs 15 residues. V dropped 6 bases and J dropped 5; count of bases not matched to a gene: 9. Germline V lookup: CDR1 LNHDA, CDR2 SQIVND (reference sequence). The CDR3 sequence: CASSVGTGSYQPQHF. Here the CDR3 DNA reads TGTGCCAGTAGCGTTGGGACAGGCTCTTATCAGCCCCAGCATTTT.

The chain is built from TRBV5-8 and TRBJ2-7; perhaps TRBD1 as D (6 bases). The CDR3 covers 13 residues. Germline V gene data show CDR1 as SGHTS and CDR2 as YDEGEE. Trimming shortened V by 4 bases and J by 6 bases, and 14 bases separated the two germline ends. The chain's CDR3 is CASSVLQGTEQYF. Here the CDR3 DNA reads TGTGCCAGCAGCGTACTACAGGGAACCGAGCAGTACTTC. The variable domain in full, completed from reference TRBV5-8 and TRBJ2-7, reads EAGVTQSPTHLIKTRGQQATLRCSPISGHTSVYWYQQALGLGLQFLLWYDEGEERNRGNFPPRFSGRQFPNYSSELNVNALELEDSALYLCASSVLQGTEQYFGPGTRLTVT.

The chain uses TRBV5-6 and TRBJ2-2; possibly TRBD2 for D (5 bases). CDR3 length: 15 amino acids. With 3 bases removed from V and 5 bases from J, the gap between germline ends came to 14 bases. CDR1 is SGHDT and CDR2 is YYEEEE in the germline V gene. CDR3: CASSWGFRGTGELFF. Here the CDR3 DNA reads TGTGCCAGCAGCTGGGGTTTCCGGGGAACCGGGGAGCTGTTTTTT.

The V and J genes are TRBV4-3 and TRBJ1-2; 11 nucleotides agree with TRBD1. CDR3 length equals 17 residues. V gave up 2 bases and J gave up 2 bases; unmatched junction bases: 7. The germline CDR1 and CDR2 sequences are LGHNA and YSLEER. The CDR3 sequence is CASSQNSDRGRNYGYTF. CDR3 sequence (DNA): TGCGCCAGCAGCCAAAATTCGGACAGGGGGCGAAACTATGGCTACACCTTC.

The V and J genes are TRBV19 and TRBJ2-2; D remains ambiguous. This CDR3 spans 18 amino acids. The V gene lost 3 bases and the J gene lost 5 bases, with 22 bases spanning the gap. CDR1 is LNHDA and CDR2 is SQIVND in the germline V gene (reference sequence). The CDR3 bases are TGTGCCAGTAGTATCCCCCGATCTGATAACATAAAGACCGGGGAGCTGTTTTTT. Translation gives CASSIPRSDNIKTGELFF.

There are a few counts of this clone. V is TRBV11-2 and J is TRBJ2-7; D is perhaps TRBD1 (6 bases). Trimming took 6 bases from V and 0 from J, leaving 12 bases between them. The V gene's germline CDR1 is SGHAT and CDR2 FQNNGV. CDR3 length equals 14 residues. The CDR3 DNA reads as TGTGCCAGCAGGTCAGGGGCTGCCTCCTACGAGCAGTACTTC. It encodes CASRSGAASYEQYF.

The chain carries TRBV7-9 and TRBJ1-2; TRBD1 agrees at 8 bases. The junction had 2 bases not matched to a gene; V was cut back by 3 bases and J by 5 bases. Germline CDR1 is SEHNR and CDR2 is FQNEAQ (reference sequence). This CDR3 region has 13 residues. The CDR3 sequence: CASSFGQGYGYTF. The CDR3 nucleotides read TGTGCCAGCAGCTTTGGACAGGGTTATGGCTACACCTTC.

This clone showed up just a few times. The V call is TRBV5-8, the J call TRBJ2-7; 12 bases line up with TRBD2. V gave up 4 bases and J gave up 2 bases; unmatched junction bases: 7. The CDR3 runs 16 residues. Germline CDR1 SGHTS, CDR2 YDEGEE. The CDR3 DNA reads as TGTGCCAGCAGCCCTAGCGGGGGGGCCTTCCCCTACGAGCAGTACTTC. Translated, it gives CASSPSGGAFPYEQYF.

The V gene is TRBV27, the J gene TRBJ1-2, with D perhaps matching TRBD1 (6 bases). The CDR3 has 14 residues. Looked up from germline, CDR1 is MNHEY and CDR2 is SMNVEV (reference sequence). Trimming removed 6 bases from V and 4 bases from J, with 15 bases in between. CDR3 in amino acids: CASRLQGVGYGYTF. In nucleotides, the CDR3 is TGTGCCAGCAGGCTACAGGGTGTGGGCTATGGCTACACCTTC.

The chain couples TRBV24-1 to TRBJ1-4; a possible D gene is TRBD1 (5 bases). The V and J ends lost 5 bases and 7 bases respectively, with 25 bases between them. CDR1 and CDR2 (germline): KGHDR, SFDVKD. CDR3 length: 18 amino acids. The CDR3 loop reads CATSVGGGIGYGAEKLFF. CDR3 DNA sequence: TGTGCCACCAGTGTTGGGGGGGGTATCGGATATGGGGCTGAAAAACTGTTTTTT.

V usage is TRBV27 and J usage is TRBJ2-5, with 9 bases lining up with TRBD1. CDR3 length equals 15 residues. Trimming took 10 bases from V and 4 from J; bases not matched to a gene: 13. Per germline, CDR1 MNHEY and CDR2 SMNVEV (reference sequence). The CDR3 loop reads CATSYRGRFSETQYF. The CDR3 DNA reads as TGTGCCACATCCTACAGGGGGCGCTTCTCAGAGACCCAGTACTTC.

This chain connects TRBV4-3 to TRBJ2-2, with D possibly TRBD1 on 5 matching bases. The CDR3 covers 15 residues. Germline CDR1 LGHNA, CDR2 YSLEER. The V and J ends lost 1 base and 0 bases respectively, with 6 bases between them. In DNA form, the CDR3 reads TGCGCCAGCAGCCAAGCGGACACGAACACCGGGGAGCTGTTTTTT. The encoded protein is CASSQADTNTGELFF.

This clone was seen only a few times. The chain couples TRBV30 to TRBJ1-1; D might be TRBD1 (6 bases). There are 13 residues in the CDR3. V lost 2 bases to trimming and J lost 5 bases, with 12 bases between them. In germline, CDR1 is GTSNPN, CDR2 SVGIG (reference sequence). The DNA for the CDR3 is TGTGCCTGGAGTAGAGACAGGCCTACTGAAGCTTTCTTT. Protein product: CAWSRDRPTEAFF.

The V gene is TRBV7-9, the J gene TRBJ2-2, with D perhaps TRBD1 (7 bases). Germline CDR1 reads SEHNR; CDR2 reads FQNEAQ (reference sequence). The CDR3 loop spans 14 amino acids. V was shortened by 3 bases and J by 3 bases, with 8 bases between the two germline ends. In nucleotides, the CDR3 is TGTGCCAGCAGCTTCAGGGGGGACACCGGGGAGCTGTTTTTT. Its protein is CASSFRGDTGELFF. The complete variable domain, with remaining parts taken from reference TRBV7-9 and TRBJ2-2, reads DTGVSQNPRHKITKRGQNVTFRCDPISEHNRLYWYRQTLGQGPEFLTYFQNEAQLEKSRLLSDRFSAERPKGSFSTLEIQRTEQGDSAMYLCASSFRGDTGELFFGEGSRLTVL.

This chain uses TRBV6-6 with TRBJ1-1; the D is unclear. This CDR3 is 11 amino acids long. Per the germline V gene, CDR1 is MNHNY and CDR2 is SVGAGI (reference sequence). V lost 8 bases and J 1 base, leaving 5 bases between the germline ends. CDR3 sequence reads: CASLQNTEAFF. As DNA, the CDR3 is TGTGCCAGCTTACAGAACACTGAAGCTTTCTTT.

The V call is TRBV29-1, the J call TRBJ1-6; no reliable D call. Trimming removed 6 bases at V and 5 bases at J, with 11 bases between. This CDR3 comprises 13 residues. In germline, CDR1 is SQVTM, CDR2 ANQGSEA. CDR3 sequence reads: CSVSMEHNSPLHF. The CDR3 DNA reads TGCAGCGTCTCAATGGAGCATAATTCACCCCTCCACTTT.

This clone appeared a few times. This chain links TRBV12-3 or TRBV12-4 with TRBJ1-6; the D is unclear. The CDR3 has 12 amino acids. V was shortened by 7 bases and J by 14 bases, with 15 bases between the two germline ends. The CDR3 DNA sequence: TGTGCCAGCAAAAACAGCCGTCCTTCCCTCCACTTT. Residues: CASKNSRPSLHF.

The chain links TRBV6-5 to TRBJ2-7, with D tentatively TRBD2 (5 bases). The CDR3 consists of 14 residues. With 6 bases removed from V and 7 bases from J, the gap between germline ends came to 19 bases. Germline CDR1 MNHEY, CDR2 SVGAGI. The CDR3 spells CASRNLGSSGEQYF. CDR3 nucleotide sequence: TGTGCCAGCAGGAATTTAGGGTCGTCGGGGGAGCAGTACTTC.

The chain links TRBV30 to TRBJ1-5; the D gene is possibly TRBD1 (5 bases). With 2 bases removed from V and 0 bases from J, the gap between germline ends came to 11 bases. This CDR3 comprises 15 residues. In germline, CDR1 is GTSNPN, CDR2 SVGIG (reference sequence). Here the CDR3 DNA reads TGTGCCTGGAGTACAGGCGCCTATAGCAATCAGCCCCAGCATTTT. As protein: CAWSTGAYSNQPQHF.

The chain carries TRBV19 and TRBJ1-4; a possible D gene is TRBD1 (5 bases). The CDR3 contains 15 residues. In germline, CDR1 is LNHDA, CDR2 SQIVND (reference sequence). Deletions cut 6 bases from V and 10 bases from J, with 21 bases between. CDR3 amino acids: CASRDGTGGRGKLFF. Here the CDR3 DNA reads TGTGCCAGTAGGGACGGAACCGGGGGGAGAGGAAAACTGTTTTTT.

The chain combines TRBV2 with TRBJ2-4; TRBD2 agrees at 11 bases. The CDR3 consists of 15 residues. The ends lost 2 bases at V and 4 bases at J; junction bases unmatched: 1. The V gene's germline CDR1 is SNHLY and CDR2 FYNNEI. CDR3 protein: CASSELAGGKNIQYF. In DNA, the CDR3 is TGTGCCAGCAGTGAATTAGCGGGGGGGAAAAACATTCAGTACTTC. The whole variable domain, filled in from reference TRBV2 and TRBJ2-4, reads EPEVTQTPSHQVTQMGQEVILRCVPISNHLYFYWYRQILGQKVEFLVSFYNNEISEKSEIFDDQFSVERPDGSNFTLKIRSTKLEDSAMYFCASSELAGGKNIQYFGAGTRLSVL.

V is TRBV4-1 and J is TRBJ2-3, with TRBD2 matching over 7 bases. The CDR3 is 16 amino acids. CDR1 MGHRA and CDR2 YSYEKL come from the germline V gene. V trimming: 0 bases; J trimming: 3 bases; junction bases outside the gene matches: 6. The CDR3 DNA reads as TGCGCCAGCAGCCAAGAGGGCCGGGGGGTAACAGATACGCAGTATTTT. It codes for CASSQEGRGVTDTQYF.

The CDR3 region has the DNA TGCAGCTCGGAAGAAGCAGGGGGCACTGAAGCTTTCTTT. Translating gives CSSEEAGGTEAFF. The J gene is TRBJ1-1, the V gene TRBV29-1; 7 bases match TRBD1. The CDR3 spans 13 residues. V shed 8 bases and J 4 bases; nucleotides not matched to a gene: 10. Germline V gene lookup returns CDR1 SQVTM and CDR2 ANQGSEA.

J is TRBJ1-1 and V is TRBV9; TRBD1 matches at 9 bases. Trimming took 2 bases from V and 4 from J; bases not matched to a gene: 0. Germline values: CDR1 SGDLS, CDR2 YYNGEE. The CDR3 is 13 residues long. This CDR3 is CASSVDRGTEAFF. The CDR3 DNA sequence: TGTGCCAGCAGCGTGGACAGGGGCACTGAAGCTTTCTTT. The complete variable domain, with remaining parts taken from reference TRBV9 and TRBJ1-1, reads DSGVTQTPKHLITATGQRVTLRCSPRSGDLSVYWYQQSLDQGLQFLIQYYNGEERAKGNILERFSAQQFPDLHSELNLSSLELGDSALYFCASSVDRGTEAFFGQGTRLTVV.

The rearrangement uses TRBV6-5 and TRBJ2-3, with unresolved D. The germline gives CDR1 MNHEY, CDR2 SVGAGI. Trimming took 2 bases from V and 6 from J, leaving 3 bases between them. The CDR3 totals 11 residues. As DNA, the CDR3 is TGTGCCAGCAGTTACGCGGATACGCAGTATTTT. Its protein product is CASSYADTQYF.

V and J are TRBV7-2 and TRBJ2-1; TRBD2 matches at 7 bases. V lost 4 bases, J lost 4 bases, and 1 base stayed unmatched. There are 13 residues in the CDR3. Per germline, CDR1 SGHTA and CDR2 FQGNSA. The CDR3: CASSYGGYNEQFF. CDR3 nucleotides: TGTGCCAGCAGCTACGGGGGGTACAATGAGCAGTTCTTC.

The chain uses TRBV11-3 and TRBJ2-1; TRBD1 matches 9 bases. CDR1 and CDR2 (germline): SGHNT, YENEEA. Germline trimming cut 4 bases from V and 6 bases from J; bases unmatched to any gene: 13. CDR3 length: 17 residues. The CDR3 reads CASSSDRPTTGGNEQFF. The CDR3 nucleotides are TGTGCCAGCAGCTCCGATCGTCCGACGACAGGGGGCAATGAGCAGTTCTTC.

The rearrangement uses TRBV9 and TRBJ2-3; D not resolved. This CDR3 spans 17 amino acids. Germline CDR1 reads SGDLS; CDR2 reads YYNGEE. V lost 1 base, J lost 0 bases, and 15 bases lay in between. CDR3 DNA sequence: TGTGCCAGCAGCGTATCCAGTTCCCGCCCTAGCACAGATACGCAGTATTTT. This sequence encodes CASSVSSSRPSTDTQYF. The full variable domain, its missing parts supplied by reference TRBV9 and TRBJ2-3, is DSGVTQTPKHLITATGQRVTLRCSPRSGDLSVYWYQQSLDQGLQFLIQYYNGEERAKGNILERFSAQQFPDLHSELNLSSLELGDSALYFCASSVSSSRPSTDTQYFGPGTRLTVL.

Comment on this clone: The same CDR3 also results from other DNA sequences found in this sample. This chain uses TRBV30 with TRBJ1-2; weak D call: TRBD1 (6 bases). In germline, CDR1 is GTSNPN, CDR2 SVGIG (reference sequence). This CDR3 contains 12 residues. V was clipped by 0 bases and J by 5 bases, with 7 bases between them. The CDR3 sequence: CAWSVGGYGYTF. The CDR3 nucleotides are TGTGCCTGGAGTGTAGGGGGATATGGCTACACCTTC.